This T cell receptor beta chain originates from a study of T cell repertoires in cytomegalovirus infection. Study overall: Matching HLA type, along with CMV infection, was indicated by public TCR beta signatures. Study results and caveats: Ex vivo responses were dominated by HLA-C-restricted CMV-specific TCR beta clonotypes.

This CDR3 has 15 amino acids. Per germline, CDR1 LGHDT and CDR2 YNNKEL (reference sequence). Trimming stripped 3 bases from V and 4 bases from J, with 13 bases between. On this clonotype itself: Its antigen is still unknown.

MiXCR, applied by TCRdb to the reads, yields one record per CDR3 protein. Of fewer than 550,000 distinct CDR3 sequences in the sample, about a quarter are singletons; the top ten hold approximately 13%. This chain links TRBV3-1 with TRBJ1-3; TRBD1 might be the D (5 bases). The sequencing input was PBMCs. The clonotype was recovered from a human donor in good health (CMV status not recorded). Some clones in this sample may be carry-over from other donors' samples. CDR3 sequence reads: CASSQTDRIGNTIYF. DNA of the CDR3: TGTGCCAGCAGCCAGACCGACAGAATAGGAAACACCATATATTTT.